The rows below give T cell receptor beta chains drawn from one sample of a study of T-cell reconstitution after alpha-beta-depleted transplantation in children. TCRdb re-analysed the PCR reads in MiXCR, keeping a single row per CDR3 protein. The sample lists hundreds of thousands of distinct CDR3 sequences, approximately 30% occurring once. The sample here was PBMCs from the stem cell graft donor, taken from the stem cell graft. The origin of the receptors is a human donor who donated a stem cell graft to a child with aplastic anemia. CDR3s include the opening cysteine and the closing phenylalanine or tryptophan. A D gene is named only where the DNA matches it firmly. Clone sizes are given selectively: once, few, many, or a class where the clone is expanded.

j_call	clone_size	cdr3_length	d_call	v_call	cdr3_nt	cdr3_aa
TRBJ2-1	few	14	-	TRBV14	TGTGCCAGCAGCCTCACCGGCCAGGGAATTGAGCAGTTCTTC	CASSLTGQGIEQFF
TRBJ1-1	-	14	-	TRBV7-2	TGTGCCAGCAGATCCCGGACCGCGGACACTGAAGCTTTCTTT	CASRSRTADTEAFF
TRBJ1-1	-	16	-	TRBV7-8	TGTGCCAGCAGCTTAGGACAGATCATCATGAACACTGAAGCTTTCTTT	CASSLGQIIMNTEAFF
TRBJ2-7	-	14	-	TRBV27	TGTGCCAGCCGACCCCACCTTTCTGGGGACGAGCAGTACTTC	CASRPHLSGDEQYF
TRBJ2-5	-	14	-	TRBV13	TGTGCCAGCAGCAATCAGGGCGGGGAAGAGACCCAGTACTTC	CASSNQGGEETQYF
TRBJ1-1	few	15	-	TRBV5-6	TGTGCCAGCACCTCTCTCGGGCGGGTGAACACTGAAGCTTTCTTT	CASTSLGRVNTEAFF
TRBJ1-2	once	13	-	TRBV5-4	TGTGCCAGCAGCTTGAGGACGGTGGGTGGCTACACCTTC	CASSLRTVGGYTF
TRBJ1-5	few	12	-	TRBV10-3	TGTGCCATCAGTGAAGATAATCAGCCCCAGCATTTT	CAISEDNQPQHF
TRBJ2-1	-	17	TRBD2	TRBV5-6	TGTGCCAGCAGCTTGGTGACTAGCGGGAGGGATTACAATGAGCAGTTCTTC	CASSLVTSGRDYNEQFF
TRBJ2-7	few	16	TRBD2	TRBV20-1	TGCAGTGCTAGAGATCCTAGCGGGCCCAGCTCCTACGAGCAGTACTTC	CSARDPSGPSSYEQYF
TRBJ2-7	-	14	TRBD2	TRBV6-2/TRBV6-3	TGTGCCAGCAGAGTAGCGGGAGGGGAACCCGAGCAGTACTTC	CASRVAGGEPEQYF
TRBJ2-3	few	16	-	TRBV29-1	TGCAGCGTTGAAGCTCGCGGCCGTGCAAAAGTTGATACGCAGTATTTT	CSVEARGRAKVDTQYF
TRBJ2-5	few	16	-	TRBV9	TGTGCCAGCAGCACCAGCCCCCAGGCAACGCAAGAGACCCAGTACTTC	CASSTSPQATQETQYF
TRBJ2-1	-	11	-	TRBV29-1	TGCAGCGTAGGCTGGAACAATGAGCAGTTCTTC	CSVGWNNEQFF
TRBJ2-3	-	13	TRBD2	TRBV30	TGTGCCTGGAGACAACGGGGGGTGGATACGCAGTATTTT	CAWRQRGVDTQYF
TRBJ1-5	-	15	-	TRBV20-1	TGCAGTGCCAAGGAGAGGCGAAATAGCAATCAGCCCCAGCATTTT	CSAKERRNSNQPQHF
TRBJ2-1	-	12	-	TRBV9	TGTGCCAGCAGCGTAGGAGTGGGTGAGCAGTTCTTC	CASSVGVGEQFF
TRBJ1-1	-	14	-	TRBV5-4	TGTGCCAGCGGGGGGAAATCGGCGCCCACTGAAGCTTTCTTT	CASGGKSAPTEAFF
TRBJ2-3	few	19	TRBD2	TRBV4-3	TGCGCCAGCAGCCAACGCGGACTAGCGGGAGGCCATAGGGCAGATACGCAGTATTTT	CASSQRGLAGGHRADTQYF
TRBJ2-7	-	13	-	TRBV15	TGTGCCACCAGCAGCCCTTGGACCTACGAGCAGTACTTC	CATSSPWTYEQYF
TRBJ1-1	-	14	TRBD1	TRBV12-3/TRBV12-4	TGTGCCAGCAGCGTGACAGGGGGCCCCACTGAAGCTTTCTTT	CASSVTGGPTEAFF
TRBJ2-1	-	13	-	TRBV6-4	TGTGCCAGCAGTTCGACCTACTACAATGAGCAGTTCTTC	CASSSTYYNEQFF
TRBJ1-2	few	15	TRBD1	TRBV4-2	TGTGCCAGCAGCCCGGGGACAGGGAAGGACTATGGCTACACCTTC	CASSPGTGKDYGYTF
TRBJ2-1	-	16	TRBD2	TRBV12-3/TRBV12-4	TGTGCCAGCAGTTTAGCGCTAACTAGCGTCTACAATGAGCAGTTCTTC	CASSLALTSVYNEQFF
TRBJ1-2	-	16	-	TRBV10-3	TGTGCCATCAGCGACCAGTTCCGGGCCAGGAGGGATGGCTACACCTTC	CAISDQFRARRDGYTF
TRBJ1-2	few	13	TRBD1	TRBV29-1	TGCAGCGCTCGACTGACAGGGGGCTATGGCTACACCTTC	CSARLTGGYGYTF
TRBJ2-7	few	14	TRBD2	TRBV18	TGTGCCAGCTCACCACCGGGACTAGCGGGGGAGCAGTACTTC	CASSPPGLAGEQYF
TRBJ2-5	-	14	TRBD1	TRBV20-1	TGCAGTGCGGGCCCGGGACAGGGACAAGAGACCCAGTACTTC	CSAGPGQGQETQYF
TRBJ2-2	-	16	-	TRBV11-1	TGTGCCAGCAGCCGCACCCCCAGGGACGAAACCGGGGAGCTGTTTTTT	CASSRTPRDETGELFF
TRBJ1-4	-	13	-	TRBV20-1	TGCAGTGCTAGAGCAAGTGGGCGGGAAAAACTGTTTTTT	CSARASGREKLFF
TRBJ2-1	-	17	TRBD2	TRBV20-1	TGCAGTGCTCCCGGGACTAGCGGGAACACTTGGGGCAATGAGCAGTTCTTC	CSAPGTSGNTWGNEQFF
TRBJ2-5	few	16	-	TRBV6-2/TRBV6-3	TGTGCCAGCAGCAGAGCTCGGACAGCGGAACAAGAGACCCAGTACTTC	CASSRARTAEQETQYF
TRBJ2-2	-	18	TRBD2	TRBV7-7	TGTGCCAGCAGCATCCGGACTAGCGGGGCCGCGAACACCGGGGAGCTGTTTTTT	CASSIRTSGAANTGELFF